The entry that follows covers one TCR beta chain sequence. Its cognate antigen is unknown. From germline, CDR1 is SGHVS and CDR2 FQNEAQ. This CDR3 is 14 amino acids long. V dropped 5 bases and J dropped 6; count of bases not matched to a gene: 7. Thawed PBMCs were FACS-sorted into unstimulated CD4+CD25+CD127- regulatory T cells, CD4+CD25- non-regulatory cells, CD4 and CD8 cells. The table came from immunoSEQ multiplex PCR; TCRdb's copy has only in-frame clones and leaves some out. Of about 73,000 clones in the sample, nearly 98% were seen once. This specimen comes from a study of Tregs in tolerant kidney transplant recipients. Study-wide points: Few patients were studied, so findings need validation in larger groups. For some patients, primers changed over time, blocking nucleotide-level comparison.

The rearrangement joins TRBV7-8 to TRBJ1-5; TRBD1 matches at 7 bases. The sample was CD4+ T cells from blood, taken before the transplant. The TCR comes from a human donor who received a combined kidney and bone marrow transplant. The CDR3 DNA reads TGTGCCAGCAGCCCGACAGGGAACGGTCAGCCCCAGCATTTT. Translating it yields CASSPTGNGQPQHF. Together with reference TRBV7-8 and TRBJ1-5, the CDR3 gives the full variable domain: GAGVSQSPRYKVAKRGQDVALRCDPISGHVSLFWYQQALGQGPEFLTYFQNEAQLDKSGLPSDRFFAERPEGSVSTLKIQRTQQEDSAVYLCASSPTGNGQPQHFGDGTRLSIL.